The T cell receptor (beta chain) under discussion was sequenced for a study of blood T cell repertoires in COVID-19. Study in general: Samples representing acute and convalescent COVID-19 were sourced from the United States, Italy and Spain. Sources were T cells, B-cell-depleted T cells, or PBMCs; the material itself was cDNA or gDNA.

Original handling: Reference gene primer amplification gave nucleated cell count estimates. The method was immunoSEQ multiplex PCR; TCRdb's version includes in-frame clones alone and lacks a portion of them. That table supplies the V and J calls and clone size; D and trimming were determined from the DNA. In the table there are tens of thousands of clones, about nine tenths of which are singletons. The TCR comes from a human donor in a cohort sampled during active COVID-19. Sequencing was carried out using peripheral blood.

The CDR3 DNA follows: TGTGCCAGCAGAGGGACAGTCTACGAGCAGTACTTC. Residues: CASRGTVYEQYF. This chain connects TRBV6-6 to TRBJ2-7; 7 bases agree with TRBD1. This CDR3 has 12 residues. The trim removed 6 bases at V and 3 bases at J, leaving 2 bases unmatched. The germline V gene encodes CDR1 MNHNY and CDR2 SVGAGI (reference sequence).